This T cell receptor (beta chain) was captured in a study of blood T cell repertoires in COVID-19 (dated by TCRdb to between 2020 and 2021). Study-wide context: The collaborator samples originated in the United States, Italy and Spain and spanned the acute and convalescent phases of COVID-19. The material from the prospective study consisted of cDNA or gDNA derived from T cells, B-cell-depleted T cells, or PBMCs. The dataset comprised deeply sampled blood TCRbeta repertoires from subjects exposed to, actively infected with, or recovered from COVID-19. The repertoires were released in a freely available public database meant as a resource for research on the immune response to SARS-CoV-2. Samples were obtained from the ongoing ImmuneRACE study (first 160 participants) and from approximately 1,200 subjects provided by 6 global collaborators. A de-identified subject ID, COVID-19 status, age in years and sex were almost always included in the sample metadata. Where available, HLA class I and class II types were taken from metadata supplied by the sample provider and were not determined by assay-based typing. The study at large found these results: Clinical and demographic metadata were provided uncurated, with the amount varying by source and participant.

One collaborating source in Seattle enrolled patients during active infection and followed them longitudinally through the course of disease. Each collaborating institution followed its own protocols to collect whole blood in K2EDTA tubes. For TCRbeta analysis, collaborators shipped samples in one of three forms: frozen whole blood, isolated PBMCs, or DNA extracted from either of those sample types. V sheds 4 bases and J sheds 5 bases, leaving 20 bases between their ends. According to the germline V gene, CDR1 reads KGHDR and CDR2 reads SFDVKD. The CDR3, cysteine through phenylalanine, is 17 amino acids long. Here the CDR3 DNA is all that survives: 51 bases in frame from base 1. TCRbeta CDR3 regions were amplified from genomic DNA by means of the immunoSEQ Assay, a bias-controlled multiplex PCR. The study's own analysis went as follows. The number of nucleated cells in each sample was estimated by amplification of reference gene primers within the assay. To quantify the absolute abundance of each unique TCRbeta CDR3 rearrangement, sequence reads were collapsed and filtered. Productive Simpson clonality was computed per sample as the square root of Simpson's diversity index over productive rearrangements. This immuneACCESS table, as held by TCRdb, lists in-frame sequences with V and J called but not all clones. Of the missing ones, under half trace to an unresolved V gene in checked studies; the others have no known cause. D and trimming were read from the DNA, whereas the V and J calls and clone size are those reported in that table. The sample table holds 90,000 or so clones, of which around nine tenths were seen once. The ten most abundant clones make up around 19% of the sample.

Remarks on this clone: This receptor's antigen is unknown. Qualities for individual bases were not recorded, and no much larger clone is one base off.

The chain joins TRBV24-1 to TRBJ1-5; confidence is insufficient to name the D gene. The source material was peripheral blood. The receptor comes from an older woman with COVID-19, enrolled during active disease. The CDR3 amino acid sequence is: CATSDQVDGGWHQPQHF. The nucleotide sequence reads as follows: TGTGCCACCAGTGACCAGGTGGATGGAGGGTGGCATCAGCCCCAGCATTTT.